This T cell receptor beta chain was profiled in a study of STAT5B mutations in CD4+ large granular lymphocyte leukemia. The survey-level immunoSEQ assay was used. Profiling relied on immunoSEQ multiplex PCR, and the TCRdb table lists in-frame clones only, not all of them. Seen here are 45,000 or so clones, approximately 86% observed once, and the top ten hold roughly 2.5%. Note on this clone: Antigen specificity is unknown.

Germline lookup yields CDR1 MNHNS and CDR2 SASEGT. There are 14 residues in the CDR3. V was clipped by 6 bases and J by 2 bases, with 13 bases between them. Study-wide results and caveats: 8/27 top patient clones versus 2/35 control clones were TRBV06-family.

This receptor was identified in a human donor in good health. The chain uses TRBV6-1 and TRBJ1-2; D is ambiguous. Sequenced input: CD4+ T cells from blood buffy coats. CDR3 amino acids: CASSVYLGNYGYTF. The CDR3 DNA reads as TGTGCCAGCAGCGTTTACTTAGGGAACTATGGCTACACCTTC.